This entry describes one TCR beta chain. Germline V CDR1 and CDR2: LNHDA, SQIVND (reference sequence). V was clipped by 5 bases and J by 5 bases, with 15 bases between them. The CDR3 is 14 residues long. In the original processing: Estimation of nucleated cell counts relied on the amplification of reference gene primers. Sequenced by immunoSEQ multiplex PCR; TCRdb stores in-frame clones only, minus some. V and J calls and clone size are those listed in that table; D and trimming were worked out from the DNA. The table records 25,000 to 35,000 clones, 85% of them present only once. These data come from a study of blood T cell repertoires in COVID-19. Whole-study context: The United States, Italy and Spain provided the acute and convalescent COVID-19 samples. T cells, B-cell-depleted T cells, or PBMCs supplied cDNA or gDNA.

The sequence derives from a man older than 75 with active COVID-19. The rearrangement uses TRBV19 and TRBJ1-1, with D possibly matching TRBD1 (6 bases). The sample taken for sequencing was peripheral blood. The CDR3 reads CASSSFDRSTEAFF. CDR3 nucleotide sequence: TGTGCCAGTAGTTCATTCGACAGGAGTACTGAAGCTTTCTTT.